Presented here are 14 T cell receptor beta chains from one specimen sequenced in a study of cytomegalovirus exposure and HLA in healthy donors. The PCR employed 60 Vbeta primers together with 13 Jbeta primers. Assay: immunoSEQ multiplex PCR; the TCRdb copy retains only in-frame clones and omits some. The data contain roughly 200,000 clones, around 76% of them singletons. The sequencing input was PBMCs. Source of these receptors: a man younger than 35 in good health and CMV-seronegative.

This clone was found a few times. V gene TRBV2 combines with J gene TRBJ2-3; 10 nucleotides match TRBD2. Per germline, CDR1 SNHLY and CDR2 FYNNEI. The CDR3 runs 15 residues. Trimming at V came to 3 bases and at J to 4 bases, leaving 4 bases not matched to a gene. The DNA for the CDR3 is TGTGCCAGCAGTGAGGGACTAGCGAGTCCAGATACGCAGTATTTT. Translated, it gives CASSEGLASPDTQYF.

This clone was recorded only once. The J gene is TRBJ2-1, the V gene TRBV5-4; D may be TRBD1 (7 bases). CDR1 and CDR2 (germline): SGHNT, YYREEE (reference sequence). The CDR3 consists of 16 residues. V was trimmed by 4 bases and J by 7 bases, leaving 21 bases between them. The CDR3 coding sequence is TGTGCCAGCAGCGGAGGGACAGTACCCATGGGTAATGAGCAGTTCTTC. The encoded protein is CASSGGTVPMGNEQFF.

The chain joins TRBV10-3 to TRBJ2-3, with D tentatively TRBD1 (5 bases). The CDR3 is made up of 18 amino acids. The V and J ends lost 3 bases and 0 bases respectively, with 19 bases between them. Germline V gene sequence: CDR1 ENHRY, CDR2 SYGVKD. For the CDR3, the DNA is TGTGCCATCAGTGACCAATTGGGGCTTCTAACTAGCACAGATACGCAGTATTTT. Encoded protein: CAISDQLGLLTSTDTQYF.

Here the CDR3 reads CASSFGTGYEQYF. The CDR3 coding sequence is TGTGCCAGCAGTTTCGGGACAGGGTACGAGCAGTACTTC. The J gene is TRBJ2-7, the V gene TRBV28, with 9 bases aligning to TRBD1. CDR3 length equals 13 residues. V lost 3 bases, J lost 4 bases, and 1 base stayed unmatched. Germline lookup yields CDR1 MDHEN and CDR2 SYDVKM.

The rearrangement joins TRBV30 to TRBJ1-3, with D perhaps TRBD1 (5 bases). The CDR3 spans 15 residues. Trimming shortened V by 1 base and J by 2 bases, and 12 bases separated the two germline ends. The germline CDR1 and CDR2 sequences are GTSNPN and SVGIG (reference sequence). CDR3 sequence: CAWSADSNPGNTIYF. CDR3 coding DNA: TGTGCCTGGAGTGCAGACAGCAATCCTGGAAACACCATATATTTT.

This clone was observed a few times. The chain recombines TRBV10-3 with TRBJ2-7; 7 bases agree with TRBD1. Looked up from germline, CDR1 is ENHRY and CDR2 is SYGVKD. Trimming removed 7 bases from V and 0 bases from J; junction bases left unmatched: 9. The CDR3 is 15 amino acids. This chain's CDR3 is CAIKTSWDSSYEQYF. CDR3 nucleotides: TGTGCCATCAAAACCTCCTGGGACAGCTCCTACGAGCAGTACTTC.

The V and J genes are TRBV5-6 and TRBJ2-5, with D perhaps TRBD2 (5 bases). With 2 bases removed from V and 11 bases from J, the gap between germline ends came to 13 bases. The CDR3 runs 12 residues. The V gene's germline CDR1 is SGHDT and CDR2 YYEEEE. CDR3 DNA sequence: TGTGCCAGCAGCTTAGGTCCTAGGGAGCAGTACTTC. It specifies CASSLGPREQYF.

A single count supports this clone. This sequence joins TRBV30 and TRBJ2-1, with no clear D. Germline values: CDR1 GTSNPN, CDR2 SVGIG (reference sequence). V dropped 1 base and J dropped 10 bases, with 8 bases sitting between them. There are 11 residues in the CDR3. The CDR3 DNA follows: TGTGCCTGGAGTGCGTCCGTAGAGCAGTTCTTC. Protein sequence: CAWSASVEQFF.

The chain has TRBV19 and TRBJ1-5; 11 bases are shared with TRBD1. Germline lookup yields CDR1 LNHDA and CDR2 SQIVND (reference sequence). The trim removed 6 bases at V and 4 bases at J, leaving 2 bases unmatched. The CDR3 sequence is 14 residues long. The DNA for the CDR3 is TGTGCCAGTAGCGGACAGGGGGCGAATCAGCCCCAGCATTTT. Amino acid sequence: CASSGQGANQPQHF.

The V gene is TRBV7-3, the J gene TRBJ1-1, with D uncertain. V lost 5 bases to trimming and J lost 6 bases, with 16 bases between them. CDR3 length: 14 amino acids. CDR1 is SGHTA, CDR2 FQGTGA, per germline. The CDR3 loop is CASSPDGRYAEAFF. CDR3 coding DNA: TGTGCCAGCAGCCCGGACGGGAGATACGCTGAAGCTTTCTTT.

This rearrangement joins TRBV7-2 to TRBJ2-3, with TRBD2 as a possible D gene (5 bases). V was shortened by 0 bases and J by 10 bases, with 17 bases between the two germline ends. Germline assignment: CDR1 SGHTA and CDR2 FQGNSA. The CDR3 has 15 amino acids. The CDR3, as DNA: TGTGCCAGCAGCTTAGCTAGCGCCCCGCAGATGGCGCAGTATTTT. This translates into CASSLASAPQMAQYF.

The gene calls are TRBV9 and TRBJ2-3; D gene uncertain. The V end was cut by 3 bases, the J end by 6 bases, with 11 bases between. The CDR3 has 13 residues. Germline CDR1 reads SGDLS; CDR2 reads YYNGEE. CDR3 in amino acids: CASSDRGYDTQYF. The CDR3 coding sequence is TGTGCCAGCAGCGACCGCGGTTATGATACGCAGTATTTT.

The chain combines TRBV28 with TRBJ2-1; 10 bases are shared with TRBD2. The V and J ends lost 5 bases and 5 bases, in that order; junction bases with no gene match: 15. This CDR3 is built from 18 residues. CDR1 MDHEN and CDR2 SYDVKM come from the germline V gene. CDR3 bases: TGTGCCAGCAGTCCCCCGGACTTACTAGCGGGAATTGACAATGAGCAGTTCTTC. It codes for CASSPPDLLAGIDNEQFF.

This clone was observed a handful of times. J is TRBJ2-7 and V is TRBV2; TRBD1 matches 8 bases. The ends lost 7 bases at V and 6 bases at J; junction bases unmatched: 11. The germline V gene encodes CDR1 SNHLY and CDR2 FYNNEI. The CDR3 is 14 residues long. The CDR3 here is CASNLQGAFREQYF. DNA of the CDR3: TGTGCCAGCAACCTCCAGGGGGCGTTTCGCGAGCAGTACTTC.